The clone carrying this T cell receptor (beta chain) was picked up one time. Clinical histories supplied by participants themselves formed the basis of cohort assignment. The source of the sample is a study of blood T cell repertoires in COVID-19. The table came from immunoSEQ multiplex PCR; TCRdb's copy has only in-frame clones and leaves some out. The table lists over 350,000 clones, approximately 90% of them singletons. This receptor was obtained from a woman in her 30s with acute COVID-19. Input material: PBMCs or T cells enriched from blood (not recorded which).

The chain's CDR3 is CASSKPRDRGWTGNTIYF. Written as DNA, the CDR3 is TGTGCCAGCAGTAAACCCCGGGACAGGGGATGGACTGGAAACACCATATATTTT. The chain joins TRBV6-2 or TRBV6-3 to TRBJ1-3, with TRBD1 matching over 10 bases. The germline gives CDR1 MNHEY, CDR2 SVGEGT. The CDR3 contains 18 residues. V lost 5 bases, J lost 2 bases, and 12 bases stayed unmatched.